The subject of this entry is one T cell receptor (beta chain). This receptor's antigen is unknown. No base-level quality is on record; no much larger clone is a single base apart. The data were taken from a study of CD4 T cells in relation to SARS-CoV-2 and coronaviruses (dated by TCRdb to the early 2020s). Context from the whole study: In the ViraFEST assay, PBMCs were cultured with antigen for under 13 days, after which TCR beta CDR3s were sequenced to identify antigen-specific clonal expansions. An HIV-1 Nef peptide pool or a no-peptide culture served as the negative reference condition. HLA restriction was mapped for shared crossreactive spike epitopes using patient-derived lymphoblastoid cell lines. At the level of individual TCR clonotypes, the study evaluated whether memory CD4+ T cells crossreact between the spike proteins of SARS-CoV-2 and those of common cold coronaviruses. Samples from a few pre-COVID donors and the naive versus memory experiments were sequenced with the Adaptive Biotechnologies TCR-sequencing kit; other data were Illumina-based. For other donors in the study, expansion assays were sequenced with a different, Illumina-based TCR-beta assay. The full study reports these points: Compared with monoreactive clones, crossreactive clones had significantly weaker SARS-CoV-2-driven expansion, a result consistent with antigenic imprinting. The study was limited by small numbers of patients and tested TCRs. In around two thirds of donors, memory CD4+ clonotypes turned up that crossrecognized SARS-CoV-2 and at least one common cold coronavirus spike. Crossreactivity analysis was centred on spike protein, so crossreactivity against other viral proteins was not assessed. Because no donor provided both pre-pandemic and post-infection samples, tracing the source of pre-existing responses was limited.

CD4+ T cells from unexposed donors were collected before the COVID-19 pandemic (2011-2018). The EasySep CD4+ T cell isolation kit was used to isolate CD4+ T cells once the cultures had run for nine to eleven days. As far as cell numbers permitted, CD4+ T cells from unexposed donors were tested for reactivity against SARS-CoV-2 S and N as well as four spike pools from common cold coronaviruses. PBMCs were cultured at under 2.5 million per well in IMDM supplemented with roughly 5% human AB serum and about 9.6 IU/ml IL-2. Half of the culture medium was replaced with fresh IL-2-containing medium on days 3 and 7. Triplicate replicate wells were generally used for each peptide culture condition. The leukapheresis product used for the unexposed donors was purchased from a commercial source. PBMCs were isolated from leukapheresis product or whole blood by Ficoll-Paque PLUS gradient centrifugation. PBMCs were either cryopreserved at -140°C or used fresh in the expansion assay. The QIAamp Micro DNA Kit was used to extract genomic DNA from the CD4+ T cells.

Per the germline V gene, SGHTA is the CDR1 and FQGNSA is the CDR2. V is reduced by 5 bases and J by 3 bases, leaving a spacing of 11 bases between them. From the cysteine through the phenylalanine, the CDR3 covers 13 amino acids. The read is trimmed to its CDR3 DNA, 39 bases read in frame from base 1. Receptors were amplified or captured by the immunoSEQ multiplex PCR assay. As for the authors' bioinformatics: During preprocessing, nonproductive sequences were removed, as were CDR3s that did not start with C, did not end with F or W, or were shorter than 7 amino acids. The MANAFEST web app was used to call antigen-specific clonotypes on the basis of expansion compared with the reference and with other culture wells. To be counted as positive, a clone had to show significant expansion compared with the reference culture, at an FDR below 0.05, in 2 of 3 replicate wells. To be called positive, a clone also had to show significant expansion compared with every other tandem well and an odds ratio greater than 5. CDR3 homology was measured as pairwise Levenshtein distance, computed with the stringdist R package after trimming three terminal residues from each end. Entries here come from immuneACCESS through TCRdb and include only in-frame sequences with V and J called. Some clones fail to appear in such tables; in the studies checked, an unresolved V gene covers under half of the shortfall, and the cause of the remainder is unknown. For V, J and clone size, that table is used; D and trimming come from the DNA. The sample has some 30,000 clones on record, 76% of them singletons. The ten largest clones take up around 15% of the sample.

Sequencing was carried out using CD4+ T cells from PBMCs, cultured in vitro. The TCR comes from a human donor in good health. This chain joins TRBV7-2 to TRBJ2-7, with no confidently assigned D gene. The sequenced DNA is TGTGCCAGCAGCCTACCGGAGAACTACGAGCAGTACTTC. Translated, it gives CASSLPENYEQYF.